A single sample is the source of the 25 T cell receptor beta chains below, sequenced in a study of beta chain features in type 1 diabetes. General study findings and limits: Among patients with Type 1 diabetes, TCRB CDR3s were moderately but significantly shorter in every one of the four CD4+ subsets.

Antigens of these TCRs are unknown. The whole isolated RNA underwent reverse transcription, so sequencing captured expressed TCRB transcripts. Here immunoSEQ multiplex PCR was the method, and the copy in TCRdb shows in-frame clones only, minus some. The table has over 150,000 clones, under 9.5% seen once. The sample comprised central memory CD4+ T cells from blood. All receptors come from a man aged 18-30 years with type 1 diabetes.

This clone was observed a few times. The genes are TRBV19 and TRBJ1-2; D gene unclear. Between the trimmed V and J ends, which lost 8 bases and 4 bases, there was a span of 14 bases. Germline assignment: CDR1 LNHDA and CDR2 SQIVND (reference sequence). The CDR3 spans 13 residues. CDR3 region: CASSLLEGYGYTF. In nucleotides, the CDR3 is TGTGCCAGTTCCCTCCTAGAAGGCTATGGCTACACCTTC.

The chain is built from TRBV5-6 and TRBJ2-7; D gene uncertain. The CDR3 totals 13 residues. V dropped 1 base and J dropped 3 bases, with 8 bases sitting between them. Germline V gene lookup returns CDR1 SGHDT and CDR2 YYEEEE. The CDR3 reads CASSLNSIYEQYF. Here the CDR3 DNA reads TGTGCCAGCAGCTTGAACAGTATCTACGAGCAGTACTTC.

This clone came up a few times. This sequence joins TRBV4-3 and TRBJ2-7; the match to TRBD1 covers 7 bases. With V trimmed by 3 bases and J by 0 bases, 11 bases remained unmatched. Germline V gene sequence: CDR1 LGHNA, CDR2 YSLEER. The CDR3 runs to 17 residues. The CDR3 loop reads CASSQLQGPPSSYEQYF. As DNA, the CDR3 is TGCGCCAGCAGCCAGCTACAGGGGCCACCAAGCTCCTACGAGCAGTACTTC.

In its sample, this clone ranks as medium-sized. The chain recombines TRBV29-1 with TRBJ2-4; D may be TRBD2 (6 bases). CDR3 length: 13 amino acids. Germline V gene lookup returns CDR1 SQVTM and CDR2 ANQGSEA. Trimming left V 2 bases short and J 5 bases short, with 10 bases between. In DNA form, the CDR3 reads TGCAGCGTTGAAACGGGGGTCCAAAACATTCAGTACTTC. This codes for CSVETGVQNIQYF.

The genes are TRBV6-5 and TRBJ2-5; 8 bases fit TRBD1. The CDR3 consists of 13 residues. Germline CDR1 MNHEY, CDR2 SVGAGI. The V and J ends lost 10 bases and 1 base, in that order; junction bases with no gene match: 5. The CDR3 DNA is TGTGCCACCAATCAGGGGGCCCAAGAGACCCAGTACTTC. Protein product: CATNQGAQETQYF.

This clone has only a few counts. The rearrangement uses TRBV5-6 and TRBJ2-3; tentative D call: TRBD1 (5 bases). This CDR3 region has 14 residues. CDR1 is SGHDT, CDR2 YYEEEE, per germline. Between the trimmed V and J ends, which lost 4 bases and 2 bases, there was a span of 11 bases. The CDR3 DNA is TGTGCCAGCAGCCAGGGTGGAATCACAGATACGCAGTATTTT. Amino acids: CASSQGGITDTQYF.

The CDR3 reads CASSKGQGASSYEQYF. CDR3 nucleotides: TGCGCCAGCAGCAAAGGACAGGGGGCGAGCTCCTACGAGCAGTACTTC. The chain has TRBV5-1 and TRBJ2-7; 11 nucleotides align to TRBD1. Trimming cost V 4 bases and J 0 bases; bases outside gene matches: 6. Germline CDR1 and CDR2: SGHRS and YFSETQ. This CDR3 contains 16 residues. Drawing the rest from reference TRBV5-1 and TRBJ2-7, the complete variable domain is KAGVTQTPRYLIKTRGQQVTLSCSPISGHRSVSWYQQTPGQGLQFLFEYFSETQRNKGNFPGRFSGRQFSNSRSEMNVSTLELGDSALYLCASSKGQGASSYEQYFGPGTRLTVT.

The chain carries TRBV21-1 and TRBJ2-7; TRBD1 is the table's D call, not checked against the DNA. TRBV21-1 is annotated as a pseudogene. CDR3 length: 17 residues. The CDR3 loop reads CASSPPGQAQKSYEQYF. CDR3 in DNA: TGTGCCAGCAGCCCACCCGGACAAGCACAGAAAAGCTACGAGCAGTACTTC.

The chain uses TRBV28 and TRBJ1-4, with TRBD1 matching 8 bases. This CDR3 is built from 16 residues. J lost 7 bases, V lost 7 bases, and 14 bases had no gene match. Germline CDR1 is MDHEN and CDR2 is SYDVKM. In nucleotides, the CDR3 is TGTGCCAGCACCCCTGCAGGGGGCAGTTTTGGTGAAAAACTGTTTTTT. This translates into CASTPAGGSFGEKLFF.

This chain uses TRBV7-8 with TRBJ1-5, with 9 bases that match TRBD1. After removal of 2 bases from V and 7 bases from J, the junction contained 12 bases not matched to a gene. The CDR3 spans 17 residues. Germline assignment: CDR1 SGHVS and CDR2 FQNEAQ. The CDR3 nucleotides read TGTGCCAGCAGCTTACGGGACCTACAGGGGGCCGGCCAGCCCCAGCATTTT. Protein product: CASSLRDLQGAGQPQHF.

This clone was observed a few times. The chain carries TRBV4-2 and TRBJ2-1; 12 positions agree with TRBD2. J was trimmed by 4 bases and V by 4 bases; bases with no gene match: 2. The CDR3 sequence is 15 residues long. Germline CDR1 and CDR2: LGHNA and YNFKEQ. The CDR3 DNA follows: TGTGCCAGCAGCCCGACTAGCGGGGGATACAATGAGCAGTTCTTC. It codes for CASSPTSGGYNEQFF.

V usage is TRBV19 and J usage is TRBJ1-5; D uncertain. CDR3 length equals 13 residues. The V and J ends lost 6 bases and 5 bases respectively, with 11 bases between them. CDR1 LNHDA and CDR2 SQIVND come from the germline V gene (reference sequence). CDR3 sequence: CASSRVRDQPQHF. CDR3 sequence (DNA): TGTGCCAGTAGCCGGGTCCGAGATCAGCCCCAGCATTTT.

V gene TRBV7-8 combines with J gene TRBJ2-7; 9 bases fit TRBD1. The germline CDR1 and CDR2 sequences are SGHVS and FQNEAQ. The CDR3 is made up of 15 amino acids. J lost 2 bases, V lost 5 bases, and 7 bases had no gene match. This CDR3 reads CASSPRTGAAYEQYF. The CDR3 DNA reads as TGTGCCAGCAGCCCTAGGACAGGGGCGGCCTACGAGCAGTACTTC. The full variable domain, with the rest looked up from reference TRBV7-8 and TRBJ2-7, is GAGVSQSPRYKVAKRGQDVALRCDPISGHVSLFWYQQALGQGPEFLTYFQNEAQLDKSGLPSDRFFAERPEGSVSTLKIQRTQQEDSAVYLCASSPRTGAAYEQYFGPGTRLTVT.

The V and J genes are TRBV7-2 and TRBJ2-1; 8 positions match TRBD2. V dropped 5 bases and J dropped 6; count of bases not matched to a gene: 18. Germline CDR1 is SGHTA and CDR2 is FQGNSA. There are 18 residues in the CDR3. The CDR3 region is CASSPGGGGGPRGNEQFF. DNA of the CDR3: TGTGCCAGCAGCCCCGGGGGTGGCGGGGGGCCCAGGGGCAATGAGCAGTTCTTC. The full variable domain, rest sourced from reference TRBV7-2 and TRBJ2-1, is GAGVSQSPSNKVTEKGKDVELRCDPISGHTALYWYRQSLGQGLEFLIYFQGNSAPDKSGLPSDRFSAERTGGSVSTLTIQRTQQEDSAVYLCASSPGGGGGPRGNEQFFGPGTRLTVL.

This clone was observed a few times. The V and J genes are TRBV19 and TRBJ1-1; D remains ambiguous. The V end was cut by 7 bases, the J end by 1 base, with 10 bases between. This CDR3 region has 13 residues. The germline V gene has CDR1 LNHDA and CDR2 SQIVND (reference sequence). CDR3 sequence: CASKWAGNTEAFF. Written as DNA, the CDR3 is TGTGCCAGTAAGTGGGCAGGGAACACTGAAGCTTTCTTT.

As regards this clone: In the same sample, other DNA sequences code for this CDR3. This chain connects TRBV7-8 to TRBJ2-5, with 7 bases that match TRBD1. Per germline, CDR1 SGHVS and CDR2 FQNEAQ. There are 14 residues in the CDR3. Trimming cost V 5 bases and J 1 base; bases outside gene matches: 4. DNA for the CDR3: TGTGCCAGCAGCGAAGGGACAGTCCAAGAGACCCAGTACTTC. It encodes CASSEGTVQETQYF.

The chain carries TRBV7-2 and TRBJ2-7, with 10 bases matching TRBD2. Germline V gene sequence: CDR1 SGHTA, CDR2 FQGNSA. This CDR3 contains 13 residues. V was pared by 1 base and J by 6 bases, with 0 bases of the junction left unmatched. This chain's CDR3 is CASSLVAGGEQYF. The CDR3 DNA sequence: TGTGCCAGCAGCTTAGTAGCGGGAGGCGAGCAGTACTTC.

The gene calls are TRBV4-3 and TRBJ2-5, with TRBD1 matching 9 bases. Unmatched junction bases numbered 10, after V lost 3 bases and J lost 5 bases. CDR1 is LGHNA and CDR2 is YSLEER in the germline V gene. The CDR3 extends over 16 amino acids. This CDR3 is CASSQGGGQGRETQYF. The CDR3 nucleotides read TGCGCCAGCAGCCAGGGGGGGGGACAGGGTAGGGAGACCCAGTACTTC.

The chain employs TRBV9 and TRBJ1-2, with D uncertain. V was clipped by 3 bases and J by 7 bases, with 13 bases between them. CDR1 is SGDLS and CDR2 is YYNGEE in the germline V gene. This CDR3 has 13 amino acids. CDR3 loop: CASSAPPIFGYTF. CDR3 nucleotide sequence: TGTGCCAGCAGCGCCCCCCCTATTTTTGGCTACACCTTC.

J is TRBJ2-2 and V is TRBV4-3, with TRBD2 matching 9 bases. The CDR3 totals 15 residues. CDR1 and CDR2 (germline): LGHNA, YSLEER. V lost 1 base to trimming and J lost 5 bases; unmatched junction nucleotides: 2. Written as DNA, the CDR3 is TGCGCCAGCAGCCAAGGACTAGCGGCTACCGGGGAGCTGTTTTTT. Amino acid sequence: CASSQGLAATGELFF.

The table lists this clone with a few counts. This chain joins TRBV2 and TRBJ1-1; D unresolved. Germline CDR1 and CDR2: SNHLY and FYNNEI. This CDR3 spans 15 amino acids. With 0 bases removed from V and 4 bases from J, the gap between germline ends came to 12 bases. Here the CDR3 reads CASSEAGTASTEAFF. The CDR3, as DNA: TGTGCCAGCAGTGAAGCAGGAACAGCCTCCACTGAAGCTTTCTTT.

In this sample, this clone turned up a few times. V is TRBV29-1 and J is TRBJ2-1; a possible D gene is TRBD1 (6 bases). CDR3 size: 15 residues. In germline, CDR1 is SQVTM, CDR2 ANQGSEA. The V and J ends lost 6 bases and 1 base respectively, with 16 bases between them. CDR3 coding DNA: TGCAGCGTGGCGAGGGGGTACAGTTCCTACAATGAGCAGTTCTTC. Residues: CSVARGYSSYNEQFF.

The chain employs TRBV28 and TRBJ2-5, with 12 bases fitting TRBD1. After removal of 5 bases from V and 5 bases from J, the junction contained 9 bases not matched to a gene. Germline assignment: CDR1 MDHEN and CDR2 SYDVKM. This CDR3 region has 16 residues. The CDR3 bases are TGTGCCAGCAGTCTTGGGGGACAGGGGGCACGGGAGACCCAGTACTTC. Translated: CASSLGGQGARETQYF.

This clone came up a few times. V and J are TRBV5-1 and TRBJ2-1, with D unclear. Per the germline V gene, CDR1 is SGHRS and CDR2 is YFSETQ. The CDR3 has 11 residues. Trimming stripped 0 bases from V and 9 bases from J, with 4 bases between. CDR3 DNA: TGCGCCAGCAGCTTGGACAGTGAGCAGTTCTTC. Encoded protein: CASSLDSEQFF.

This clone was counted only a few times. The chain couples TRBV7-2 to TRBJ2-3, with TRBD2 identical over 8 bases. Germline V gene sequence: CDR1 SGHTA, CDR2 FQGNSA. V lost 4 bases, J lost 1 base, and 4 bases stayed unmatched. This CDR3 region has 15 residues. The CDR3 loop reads CASSSGTSRTDTQYF. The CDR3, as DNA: TGTGCCAGCAGCTCCGGGACTAGTCGCACAGATACGCAGTATTTT.